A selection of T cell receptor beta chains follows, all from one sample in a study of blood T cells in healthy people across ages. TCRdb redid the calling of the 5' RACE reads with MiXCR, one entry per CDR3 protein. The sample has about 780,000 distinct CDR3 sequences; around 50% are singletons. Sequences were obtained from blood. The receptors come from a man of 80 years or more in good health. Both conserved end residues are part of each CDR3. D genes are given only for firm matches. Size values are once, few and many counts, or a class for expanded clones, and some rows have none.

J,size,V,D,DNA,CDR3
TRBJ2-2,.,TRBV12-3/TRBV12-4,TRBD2,TGTGTCAGCAGTCGGGGGCGACTAGCGGGGGCCACCGGGGAGCTGTTTTTT,CVSSRGRLAGATGELFF
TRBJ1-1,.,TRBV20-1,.,TGCAGTGCTAGAGAAGCTGGGCGTGTTGAAGCTTTCTTT,CSAREAGRVEAFF
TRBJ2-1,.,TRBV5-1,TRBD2,TGCGCCAGCAGCTTGTACTTGGCCAGCGGGAGTAGAAATGAGCAGTTCTTC,CASSLYLASGSRNEQFF
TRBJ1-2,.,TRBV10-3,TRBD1,TGTGCCATCAGTGAGAAGCAGGGGGTCTATGGCTACACCTTC,CAISEKQGVYGYTF
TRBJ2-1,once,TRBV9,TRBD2,TGTGCCAGCAGCCGTTCAGCGGGAAGCTCCTACAATGAGCAGTTCTTC,CASSRSAGSSYNEQFF
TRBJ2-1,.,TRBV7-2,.,TGTGCCAGCAGCTTATACTCGGCCTACAATGAGCAGTTCTTC,CASSLYSAYNEQFF
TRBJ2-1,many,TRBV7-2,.,TGTGCCAGCAGCCCCCAAGGGGCCCGCTATGAGCAGTTCTTC,CASSPQGARYEQFF
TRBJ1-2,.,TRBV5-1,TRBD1,TGCGCCAGCAGCTTGACAGGGGGCATCGGCTACACCTTC,CASSLTGGIGYTF
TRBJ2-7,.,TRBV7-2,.,TGTGCCAGCAGCTTGATAGGGGCCAGTTCCTACGAGCAGTACTTC,CASSLIGASSYEQYF
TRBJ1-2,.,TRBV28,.,TGTGCCAGCAGTTCCACGGGTGGTTTCGACGGCTACACCTTC,CASSSTGGFDGYTF
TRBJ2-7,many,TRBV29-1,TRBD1,TGCAGCGTCCCCGGGACAGATACCTACGAGCAGTACTTC,CSVPGTDTYEQYF
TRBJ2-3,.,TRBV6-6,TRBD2,TGTGCCAGCAGTTCCCCCGCTAGCGGGGGCACAGATACGCAGTATTTT,CASSSPASGGTDTQYF
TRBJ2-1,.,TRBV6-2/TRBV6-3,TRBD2,TGTGCCAGCAGTTCGGCCGGGACTAGCGGTCTAAAGCAGTTCTTC,CASSSAGTSGLKQFF
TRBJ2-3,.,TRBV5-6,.,TGTGCCAGCAGCTTGGTGGCCCTACGCACAGATACGCAGTATTTT,CASSLVALRTDTQYF
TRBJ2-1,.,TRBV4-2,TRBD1,TGTGCCAGCAGTCGACAGGGGGCTAGGGATGAGCAGTTCTTC,CASSRQGARDEQFF
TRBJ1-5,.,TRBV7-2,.,TGTGCCAGCAGCTTAAGGTCGATCGAATCAGGTCAGCCCCAGCATTTT,CASSLRSIESGQPQHF
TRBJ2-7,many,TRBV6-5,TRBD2,TGTGCCAGCAGGTTAGCGGGAGCAGGCTACGAGCAGTACTTC,CASRLAGAGYEQYF
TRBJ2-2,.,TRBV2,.,TGTGCCAGCAGTGTGGTAATGCCGAACACCGGGGAGCTGTTTTTT,CASSVVMPNTGELFF
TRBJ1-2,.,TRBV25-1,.,TGTGCCAGCAGTGAAAATGGTGGGAGGATTAACTATGGCTACACCTTC,CASSENGGRINYGYTF
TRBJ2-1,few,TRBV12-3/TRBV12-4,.,TGTGCCAGCAGTTTTGGGCGAGTGGGAGCCGATGAGCAGTTCTTC,CASSFGRVGADEQFF
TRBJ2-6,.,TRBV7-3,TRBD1,TGTGCCAGCAGCTCGGGACAGTTTTTCTCTGGGGCCAACGTCCTGACTTTC,CASSSGQFFSGANVLTF
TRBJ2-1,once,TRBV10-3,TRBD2,TGTGCCATCAGCGATTCCAAACTAGCGGGAGGGTTTGATGAGCAGTTCTTC,CAISDSKLAGGFDEQFF
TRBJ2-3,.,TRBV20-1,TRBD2,TGCAGTGCTAGAGCGGGAGGTAGCACAGATACGCAGTATTTT,CSARAGGSTDTQYF
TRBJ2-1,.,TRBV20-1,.,TGCAGTGCTACCGGGACTTCGATTTACAATGAGCAGTTCTTC,CSATGTSIYNEQFF
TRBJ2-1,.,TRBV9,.,TGTGCCAGCAGCCCCCGCCTAGACGAGCAGTTCTTC,CASSPRLDEQFF
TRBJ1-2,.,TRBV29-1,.,TGCAGCGTCCCAAGGGGGGATGGCTACACCTTC,CSVPRGDGYTF
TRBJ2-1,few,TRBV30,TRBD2,TGTGCCTGGAGTGGACTAGCGGGAGGTTACAATGAGCAGTTCTTC,CAWSGLAGGYNEQFF
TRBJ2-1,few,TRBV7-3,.,TGTGCCAGCAGCTTAGAGGGGAAAGATTACAATGAGCAGTTCTTC,CASSLEGKDYNEQFF
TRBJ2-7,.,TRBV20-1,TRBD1,TGCAGTGCTAGGCGTGGGGACAGGGATAGAGACGAGCAGTACTTC,CSARRGDRDRDEQYF
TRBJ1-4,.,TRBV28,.,TGTGCCAGCAGTGCCCCCGGACCGCCCGAAAAACTGTTTTTT,CASSAPGPPEKLFF
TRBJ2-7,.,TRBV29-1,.,TGCAGCGGGGGCCCGTCGGGAAACTACGAGCAGTACTTC,CSGGPSGNYEQYF